The T cell receptor beta chain under discussion was sequenced for a study of CD8 T cells in ankylosing spondylitis (dated by TCRdb to about 2017). General notes on the study: The study profiled T cell receptor beta repertoires in healthy donors and ankylosing spondylitis patients to find disease-linked TCR variants. The full study cohort was made up of about 25 ankylosing spondylitis patients and roughly 98 healthy donors. Peripheral blood samples were taken, and synovial fluid was additionally collected from ankylosing spondylitis patients.

General findings and caveats noted by the study authors: Some TCR beta motif variants had previously been reported in synovial fluid and blood of reactive arthritis patients, which suggested common disease-initiation mechanisms. Significant enrichment of the disease-linked clones was reported in matched synovial fluid samples from ankylosing spondylitis patients. The disease-linked clones had a CD8+ phenotype and were found at relatively low frequencies in peripheral blood. Blood from ankylosing spondylitis patients appeared to be characterized by a TCR beta motif made up of fewer than ten highly homologous amino acid variants.

Note on this clonotype: Its specific antigen is unknown. No much larger clonotype is one base removed from it; base qualities were not supplied.

Sequencer: Illumina HiSeq 2500. TCR beta libraries were prepared by quantitative 5'-RACE with molecular barcodes. Per the original workflow: Disease-linked TCR variants were identified with a new computational method built on a probabilistic model of VDJ rearrangement. TCRdb itself trimmed the public reads at Q25 with fastp, ran MiXCR and retained productive beta chains. One record per CDR3 amino acid sequence lists the most common genes and DNA. TCRdb, rather than the study authors, made the V and J calls. This sample comprises 750,000 to 850,000 distinct CDR3 sequences, 12% of them detected only once. Together, the top ten hold just over 0.5% of the sample. The receptor's source is a male donor with ankylosing spondylitis. Source material: blood, either unsorted or a sorted T cell fraction (not recorded which).

The CDR3 reads as follows: CASSAYLDVNYGYTF. The DNA sequence reads TGTGCCAGCAGCGCTTATCTGGACGTAAACTATGGCTACACCTTC. The rearranged segments are TRBV6-1 and TRBJ1-2; no D segment can be confidently identified. From the cysteine through the phenylalanine, the CDR3 covers 15 amino acids. Left in the record is the CDR3 DNA by itself, 45 bases read in frame from the first base. V is pared back by 6 bases and J by 2 bases, with 16 bases lying between the germline termini. CDR1 and CDR2, per the germline V gene, are MNHNS and SASEGT.